The 26 T cell receptor beta chains reported below all come from one sample, sequenced in a study of glioma-infiltrating T cells. TCR alpha and beta CDR3 regions were amplified from RNA using iRepertoire nested multiplex PCR. TCRdb itself ran the multiplex PCR reads through MiXCR, one entry per CDR3 protein. The table records some 93,000 distinct CDR3 sequences, about 37% of them present only once. Specimen: glioma tissue, nonneoplastic brain tissue, or PBMCs (not recorded which). Receptors were obtained from a human donor with low-grade glioma or glioblastoma, undergoing nonglioma brain surgery, or in good health (not recorded which).

This clonotype has a count of ten or more. The CDR3 sequence: CASSPSGNYYGYTF. The CDR3 coding sequence is TGTGCCAGCTCACCAAGCGGGAATTACTATGGCTACACCTTC. The gene calls are TRBV18 and TRBJ1-2, with D hard to call. Germline loops: CDR1 KGHSH, CDR2 LQKENI. V was trimmed by 2 bases and J by 3 bases, leaving 10 bases between them. The CDR3 has 14 amino acids. Filled out from reference TRBV18 and TRBJ1-2, the complete variable domain reads NAGVMQNPRHLVRRRGQEARLRCSPMKGHSHVYWYRQLPEEGLKFMVYLQKENIIDESGMPKERFSAEFPKEGPSILRIQQVVRGDSAAYFCASSPSGNYYGYTFGSGTRLTVV.

This clonotype appeared many times. This chain connects TRBV12-3 or TRBV12-4 to TRBJ2-1; 9 bases agree with TRBD2. V lost 6 bases, J lost 8 bases, and 8 bases stayed unmatched. The CDR3 runs to 14 residues. The CDR3 region is CASRPGTSYDEQFF. The CDR3 DNA sequence: TGTGCCAGCAGACCGGGGACTAGCTATGATGAGCAGTTCTTC.

The table lists this clonotype with many counts. The rearrangement joins TRBV28 to TRBJ2-3, with D perhaps given as TRBD1 or TRBD2 (5 bases each). V lost 6 bases, J lost 2 bases, and 15 bases lay in between. The CDR3 has 15 residues. Germline V CDR1 and CDR2: MDHEN, SYDVKM. CDR3 sequence (DNA): TGTGCCAGCAGCCGCAGGGCGGGCCCCACAGATACGCAGTATTTT. Its protein product is CASSRRAGPTDTQYF.

For this clonotype: One base away lies a much larger clone, so this may be a sequencing read error. In nucleotides, the CDR3 is TGTGCCAGCAGTCCGAGGGGTTCTCGGAATGAGCAGTTCTTC. This translates into CASSPRGSRNEQFF. The chain combines TRBV12-3 or TRBV12-4 with TRBJ2-1, with D tentatively TRBD1 or TRBD2 (5 bases each). V lost 5 bases and J lost 7, with 15 bases in between. This CDR3 spans 14 amino acids.

This clonotype has a count of ten or more. V usage is TRBV4-3 and J usage is TRBJ2-1; 8 bases align to TRBD1. This CDR3 region has 16 residues. Germline V CDR1 and CDR2: LGHNA, YSLEER. Trimming at V came to 0 bases and at J to 2 bases, leaving 3 bases not matched to a gene. The CDR3 loop reads CASSQEWTGPYNEQFF. The CDR3 coding sequence is TGCGCCAGCAGCCAAGAGTGGACAGGGCCCTACAATGAGCAGTTCTTC.

There are many counts of this clonotype. This chain uses TRBV5-1 with TRBJ2-2; 8 bases are a match to TRBD2. Losses at the gene ends were 4 bases for V and 0 bases for J; bases not matched to a gene: 5. CDR1 SGHRS and CDR2 YFSETQ come from the germline V gene. The CDR3 totals 16 residues. The CDR3 DNA sequence: TGCGCCAGCAGCCCAGATAGCGGGGCGAACACCGGGGAGCTGTTTTTT. Translation gives CASSPDSGANTGELFF. The full variable domain, with the rest looked up from reference TRBV5-1 and TRBJ2-2, is KAGVTQTPRYLIKTRGQQVTLSCSPISGHRSVSWYQQTPGQGLQFLFEYFSETQRNKGNFPGRFSGRQFSNSRSEMNVSTLELGDSALYLCASSPDSGANTGELFFGEGSRLTVL.

In its sample, this clonotype was seen many times. V usage is TRBV19 and J usage is TRBJ2-1; D is possibly TRBD2 (5 bases). The germline V gene encodes CDR1 LNHDA and CDR2 SQIVND (reference sequence). The CDR3 totals 13 residues. Trimming took 3 bases from V and 8 from J, leaving 11 bases between them. CDR3 in amino acids: CASSIGIRDEQFF. CDR3 nucleotides: TGTGCCAGTAGTATCGGGATCCGGGATGAGCAGTTCTTC. Full variable domain (rest looked up from reference TRBV19 and TRBJ2-1): DGGITQSPKYLFRKEGQNVTLSCEQNLNHDAMYWYRQDPGQGLRLIYYSQIVNDFQKGDIAEGYSVSREKKESFPLTVTSAQKNPTAFYLCASSIGIRDEQFFGPGTRLTVL.

The chain uses TRBV7-2 and TRBJ2-7, with TRBD2 identical over 7 bases. This CDR3 has 15 amino acids. Germline V gene data show CDR1 as SGHTA and CDR2 as FQGNSA. V shed 1 base, J shed 5 bases, and the junction held 8 bases outside the gene matches. As DNA, the CDR3 is TGTGCCAGCAGCTTAGTGGGAGGGAGGGGTGACGAGCAGTACTTC. It translates to CASSLVGGRGDEQYF.

Comment on this clonotype: A junction boundary mismatches the germline segment, possibly from a read error. The chain is built from TRBV7-2 and TRBJ1-5; no definite D call. The CDR3 is 15 amino acids. Germline-derived CDR1 and CDR2 are SGHTA and FQGNSA. CDR3 amino acids: CASSRDYYSNQPRHF. The CDR3 DNA reads TGTGCCAGCAGCAGGGATTACTATAGCAATCAGCCCCGGCACTTT.

In its sample, this clonotype is medium-sized (0.01 to 0.1%). J is TRBJ2-6 and V is TRBV6-1; 7 bases are shared with TRBD1. V trimming: 5 bases; J trimming: 2 bases; junction bases outside the gene matches: 6. Germline lookup yields CDR1 MNHNS and CDR2 SASEGT. The CDR3 is made up of 16 amino acids. The CDR3 region is CASSQTTGAGANVLTF. The CDR3 nucleotides read TGTGCCAGCAGTCAAACAACAGGGGCTGGGGCCAACGTCCTGACTTTC.

Many counts were recorded for this clonotype. This rearrangement joins TRBV5-1 to TRBJ1-3; a weak D match, TRBD1 (5 bases). The CDR3 runs to 15 residues. Trimming took 4 bases from V and 0 from J, leaving 11 bases between them. Germline V gene lookup returns CDR1 SGHRS and CDR2 YFSETQ. CDR3 DNA sequence: TGCGCCAGCAGCCCCGGGGCCGTCTCTGGAAACACCATATATTTT. It translates to CASSPGAVSGNTIYF.

The CDR3 spells CSAPTSGQETQYF. In nucleotides, the CDR3 is TGCAGTGCTCCGACTAGCGGTCAAGAGACCCAGTACTTC. The rearrangement uses TRBV20-1 and TRBJ2-5; 9 bases fit TRBD2. Trimming removed 5 bases from V and 2 bases from J; junction bases left unmatched: 3. This CDR3 is 13 amino acids long. CDR1 is DFQATT and CDR2 is SNEGSKA in the germline V gene (reference sequence).

V is TRBV3-1 and J is TRBJ2-7, with a tentative D call TRBD1 (8 bases). Germline V CDR1 and CDR2: LGHDT, YNNKEL (reference sequence). V lost 2 bases and J 3 bases, leaving 17 bases between the germline ends. CDR3 length equals 16 residues. The CDR3 DNA sequence: TGTGCCAGCAGCCAAATGAGGGAGGGGACAGGCTACGAGCAGTACTTC. It specifies CASSQMREGTGYEQYF.

The V and J genes are TRBV7-3 and TRBJ2-1; 8 bases match TRBD2. The CDR3 runs to 13 residues. Germline values: CDR1 SGHTA, CDR2 FQGTGA. The trim removed 8 bases at V and 2 bases at J, leaving 2 bases unmatched. CDR3 sequence reads: CASSLAAYNEQFF. Written as DNA, the CDR3 is TGTGCCAGCTCACTAGCGGCCTACAATGAGCAGTTCTTC.

Concerning this clonotype itself: This clone may be a read error of a much larger clone one base away. CDR3 bases: TGTGCCAGCAGCAGGGAGGCGGCGACAGATAAGCAGTATTTT. The encoded protein is CASSREAATDKQYF. The chain employs TRBV5-4 and TRBJ2-3; D perhaps matches TRBD2 (6 bases). The CDR3 length is 14 residues. Per the germline V gene, CDR1 is SGHNT and CDR2 is YYREEE (reference sequence).

This clonotype was observed many times. The chain links TRBV4-3 to TRBJ2-7; the D gene could be TRBD1 or TRBD2 (5 bases each). V dropped 3 bases and J dropped 2 bases, with 11 bases sitting between them. Germline assignment: CDR1 LGHNA and CDR2 YSLEER. This CDR3 comprises 14 residues. The CDR3 here is CASSHRDGTYEQYF. The DNA of the CDR3 is TGCGCCAGCAGCCACCGGGACGGAACCTACGAGCAGTACTTC.

The chain joins TRBV9 to TRBJ2-1, with D perhaps TRBD2 (5 bases). The V gene's germline CDR1 is SGDLS and CDR2 YYNGEE. V was shortened by 4 bases and J by 6 bases, with 14 bases between the two germline ends. The CDR3 is 14 amino acids. CDR3 nucleotide sequence: TGTGCCAGCAGCCTGGCTAGCAGCTGCAATGAGCAGTTCTTC. It specifies CASSLASSCNEQFF. The full variable domain, its missing parts supplied by reference TRBV9 and TRBJ2-1, is DSGVTQTPKHLITATGQRVTLRCSPRSGDLSVYWYQQSLDQGLQFLIQYYNGEERAKGNILERFSAQQFPDLHSELNLSSLELGDSALYFCASSLASSCNEQFFGPGTRLTVL.

This clonotype has more than one count but fewer than ten. A much larger clone sits a single nucleotide away, making a read error possible. The rearrangement uses TRBV29-1 and TRBJ1-1; maybe TRBD1 (5 bases). The CDR3 is made up of 14 amino acids. CDR1 and CDR2 from the germline V gene are SQVTM and ANQGSEA. CDR3 bases: TGCAGCGTTGTTTTGGTAGGGGAGAACACTGAAGCTCTCTTT. Translating gives CSVVLVGENTEALF.

The chain links TRBV5-5 to TRBJ1-3; D not certain. From germline, CDR1 is SGHKS and CDR2 YYEKEE (reference sequence). V lost 0 bases to trimming and J lost 4 bases, with 17 bases between them. This CDR3 has 17 residues. The CDR3 DNA is TGTGCCAGCAGCTTGGCTTTCGGTCATCCTCCCGGAAACACCATATATTTT. It yields the protein CASSLAFGHPPGNTIYF.

As regards this clonotype: Here the CDR3 omits its conserved ending phenylalanine or tryptophan, so a read error is the likely source. This rearrangement joins TRBV6-2 or TRBV6-3 to TRBJ2-7, with TRBD1 matching over 7 bases. The V segment lost 0 bases and the J segment 5 bases; nucleotides outside the gene matches: 1. CDR3 length: 13 amino acids. Per the germline V gene, CDR1 is MNHEY and CDR2 is SVGEGT. The CDR3 here is CASSYSTGNEQYL. DNA of the CDR3: TGTGCCAGCAGTTACTCGACAGGGAACGAGCAGTACCTC.

This clonotype has a count of ten or more. This rearrangement joins TRBV11-2 to TRBJ1-1; D uncertain. The CDR3 is made up of 13 amino acids. The ends were cut back, 5 bases at V and 7 bases at J, with 14 bases in the middle. Germline values: CDR1 SGHAT, CDR2 FQNNGV. The CDR3 nucleotides are TGTGCCAGCAGCCCCCGAGCGGCGGGTGAAGCTTTCTTT. It codes for CASSPRAAGEAFF.

This clonotype was seen once. One end of the junction fails to match germline, which may point to a read error. The V and J genes are TRBV2 and TRBJ2-7, with D maybe TRBD1 (5 bases). The CDR3 consists of 16 residues. The germline CDR1 and CDR2 sequences are SNHLY and FYNNEI. As DNA, the CDR3 is TGTGCCCCAGGTGAATCCGGGCCAGGGCGCTCATCCGATCAGGACTTC. Translated: CAPGESGPGRSSDQDF.

Comments on this clonotype: No conserved phenylalanine or tryptophan is present at the end of the CDR3, so a read error is the likely explanation. The J gene is TRBJ1-1, the V gene TRBV20-1, with D perhaps matching TRBD1 (6 bases). Trimming removed 6 bases from V and 6 bases from J, with 20 bases in between. The germline V gene encodes CDR1 DFQATT and CDR2 SNEGSKA (reference sequence). The CDR3 runs 14 residues. Written as DNA, the CDR3 is TGCAGTGCGGCGGGGGGCAGTTCGGCCGCTGAAGCTTTCCTT. Its protein is CSAAGGSSAAEAFL.

As for this clonotype: The junction departs from the called germline gene at one end, perhaps through a read error. The chain couples TRBV7-9 to TRBJ2-1, with 10 nucleotides matching TRBD2. This CDR3 has 16 residues. The germline V gene has CDR1 SEHNR and CDR2 FQNEAQ (reference sequence). CDR3 sequence: CVSSSTGTSVYQEQFF. The CDR3 DNA is TGTGTCAGCAGCTCAACCGGGACTAGCGTTTACCAAGAGCAGTTCTTC.

This clonotype has at least ten counts. The chain has TRBV7-3 and TRBJ1-1, with no clear D. Germline V gene data show CDR1 as SGHTA and CDR2 as FQGTGA. V lost 0 bases and J lost 4, with 3 bases in between. The CDR3 has 12 amino acids. The CDR3 nucleotides read TGTGCCAGCAGCTTAACAGGCACTGAAGCTTTCTTT. It translates to CASSLTGTEAFF.

In this sample, this clonotype turned up once. The chain recombines TRBV20-1 with TRBJ2-3; D ambiguous. V was pared by 6 bases and J by 4 bases, with 14 bases between. The CDR3 is made up of 13 amino acids. CDR1 and CDR2 (germline): DFQATT, SNEGSKA (reference sequence). The CDR3 reads CSAAVGRSDTQYF. The CDR3 DNA reads TGCAGTGCCGCCGTGGGCAGGTCAGATACGCAGTATTTT.